This TCR beta chain was documented in a study of T cell responses to AZD1222 COVID-19 vaccine. This clone has just one count. Only in-frame clones appear in the TCRdb table, and some are missing; sequencing was by immunoSEQ multiplex PCR. The sample has 45,000 or so clones; around 90% are singletons. This specimen was peripheral blood, taken 28 days after the second AZD1222 dose. The receptor was derived from an adult who received the AZD1222 COVID-19 vaccine.

The CDR3 spells CASSYRQAGGELFF. For the CDR3, the DNA is TGTGCCAGCAGCTATAGACAGGCGGGCGGGGAGCTGTTTTTT. This chain links TRBV7-3 with TRBJ2-2, with D perhaps TRBD1 (6 bases). The CDR3 is 14 residues long. Trimming removed 4 bases at V and 7 bases at J, with 13 bases between. The germline CDR1 and CDR2 sequences are SGHTA and FQGTGA.